Presented here are 15 T cell receptor beta chains from one specimen sequenced in a study of blood T cell repertoires in COVID-19. The table came from immunoSEQ multiplex PCR; TCRdb's copy has only in-frame clones and leaves some out. The data show approximately 140,000 clones, less than 90% seen once. Sequenced: peripheral blood. Receptors originate from a man under 40 with COVID-19, enrolled during active disease.

The rearrangement joins TRBV6-5 to TRBJ1-2, with 8 bases lining up with TRBD1. The CDR3 has 13 residues. In germline, CDR1 is MNHEY, CDR2 SVGAGI. The junction had 5 bases not matched to a gene; V was cut back by 6 bases and J by 5 bases. CDR3 nucleotide sequence: TGTGCCAGCAGCCCAGGGGGCCGGTATGGCTACACCTTC. Amino acids: CASSPGGRYGYTF.

V gene TRBV4-3 combines with J gene TRBJ1-3; no reliable D call. The germline V gene encodes CDR1 LGHNA and CDR2 YSLEER. The V and J ends lost 0 bases and 1 base respectively, with 7 bases between them. The CDR3 has 15 amino acids. CDR3 loop: CASSQEEDSGNTIYF. The CDR3 region has the DNA TGCGCCAGCAGCCAAGAAGAGGATTCTGGAAACACCATATATTTT.

This chain connects TRBV11-1 to TRBJ2-1; 8 nucleotides match TRBD1. Germline V gene sequence: CDR1 SGHAT, CDR2 FQDESV (reference sequence). Trimming took 3 bases from V and 7 from J; bases not matched to a gene: 11. CDR3 length: 16 residues. As DNA, the CDR3 is TGTGCCAGCAGCTTGAGCCCCGGACAGGGCCCGAATGAGCAGTTCTTC. Translating it yields CASSLSPGQGPNEQFF. The variable domain in full, with the rest retrieved from reference TRBV11-1 and TRBJ2-1, is EAEVAQSPRYKITEKSQAVAFWCDPISGHATLYWYRQILGQGPELLVQFQDESVVDDSQLPKDRFSAERLKGVDSTLKIQPAELGDSAMYLCASSLSPGQGPNEQFFGPGTRLTVL.

The chain recombines TRBV10-3 with TRBJ1-2, with 9 bases aligning to TRBD1. This CDR3 has 13 amino acids. V dropped 6 bases and J dropped 8; count of bases not matched to a gene: 7. Germline values: CDR1 ENHRY, CDR2 SYGVKD. The CDR3 DNA follows: TGTGCCATCAGGGGCCGGGACAGGGAAGGCTACACCTTC. Protein sequence: CAIRGRDREGYTF.

The chain links TRBV3-1 (or the pseudogene TRBV3-2) to TRBJ2-3; 9 bases agree with TRBD2. Per the germline V gene, CDR1 is LGHDT and CDR2 is YNNKEL (reference sequence). V lost 4 bases, J lost 6 bases, and 11 bases stayed unmatched. CDR3 length: 16 amino acids. The CDR3 here is CASSRPSGRSRDTQYF. CDR3 coding DNA: TGTGCCAGCAGCCGGCCCAGCGGGAGGAGCCGGGATACGCAGTATTTT.

CDR3 coding DNA: TGTGCCAGCAGTAGGACTAGCGGGAGGGCCCATTTCAATGAGCAGTTCTTC. It specifies CASSRTSGRAHFNEQFF. The V gene is TRBV6-2 or TRBV6-3, the J gene TRBJ2-1; 15 positions agree with TRBD2. This CDR3 contains 17 residues. The trim removed 5 bases at V and 6 bases at J, leaving 8 bases unmatched. Per the germline V gene, CDR1 is MNHEY and CDR2 is SVGEGT.

J is TRBJ1-1 and V is TRBV10-3; 7 nucleotides agree with TRBD1. This CDR3 contains 12 residues. The germline V gene encodes CDR1 ENHRY and CDR2 SYGVKD. The J segment lost 4 bases and the V segment lost 11 bases, leaving 7 bases of the junction unmatched. In DNA, the CDR3 is TGTGCCTCCGGGGACAGCAGCACTGAAGCTTTCTTT. It encodes CASGDSSTEAFF.

The chain joins TRBV4-3 to TRBJ2-7; 9 positions match TRBD1. The CDR3 runs 17 residues. V was clipped by 0 bases and J by 4 bases; unmatched bases: 10. Germline V gene lookup returns CDR1 LGHNA and CDR2 YSLEER. This CDR3 is CASSQEVARDRVYEQYF. The CDR3 DNA sequence: TGCGCCAGCAGCCAAGAAGTGGCCCGGGACAGGGTTTACGAGCAGTACTTC.

The rearrangement uses TRBV19 and TRBJ1-1; D not certain. The CDR3 sequence is 12 residues long. The V and J ends lost 8 bases and 6 bases respectively, with 13 bases between them. From germline, CDR1 is LNHDA and CDR2 SQIVND (reference sequence). The CDR3: CASAAAVAEAFF. DNA for the CDR3: TGTGCCAGTGCGGCTGCAGTGGCTGAAGCTTTCTTT. Supplemented by reference TRBV19 and TRBJ1-1, the full variable domain reads DGGITQSPKYLFRKEGQNVTLSCEQNLNHDAMYWYRQDPGQGLRLIYYSQIVNDFQKGDIAEGYSVSREKKESFPLTVTSAQKNPTAFYLCASAAAVAEAFFGQGTRLTVV.

This chain connects TRBV18 to TRBJ2-6; 7 positions agree with TRBD1. The trim removed 4 bases at V and 3 bases at J, leaving 3 bases unmatched. The germline V gene encodes CDR1 KGHSH and CDR2 LQKENI. This CDR3 has 15 amino acids. CDR3 protein: CASSQPGGGANVLTF. In DNA, the CDR3 is TGTGCCAGCTCACAACCAGGGGGTGGGGCCAACGTCCTGACTTTC.

In this sample, this clone turned up a few times. The rearrangement uses TRBV9 and TRBJ2-5; the match to TRBD2 covers 10 bases. V lost 2 bases to trimming and J lost 5 bases; unmatched junction nucleotides: 9. Germline-derived CDR1 and CDR2 are SGDLS and YYNGEE. CDR3 length equals 16 residues. DNA for the CDR3: TGTGCCAGCAGCGTCCAAGCGGGAGGGCTTTTGGAGACCCAGTACTTC. It translates to CASSVQAGGLLETQYF.

The chain uses TRBV13 and TRBJ1-3; D is undetermined. The germline gives CDR1 PRHDT, CDR2 FYEKMQ (reference sequence). CDR3 length: 13 amino acids. V was trimmed by 6 bases and J by 3 bases, leaving 9 bases between them. This chain's CDR3 is CASSRENGNTIYF. CDR3 DNA sequence: TGTGCCAGCAGTCGGGAAAATGGAAACACCATATATTTT.

The chain joins TRBV28 to TRBJ1-6; D possibly corresponds to TRBD1 (5 bases). This CDR3 has 12 residues. Germline-derived CDR1 and CDR2 are MDHEN and SYDVKM. Trimming pared 7 bases from V and 12 bases from J, leaving 13 bases between. The CDR3: CASTTSGEPLHF. In DNA form, the CDR3 reads TGTGCCAGCACCACCTCGGGGGAACCCCTCCACTTT.

The chain employs TRBV7-2 and TRBJ1-4; 8 bases line up with TRBD1. This CDR3 comprises 15 residues. CDR1 and CDR2 from the germline V gene are SGHTA and FQGNSA. The V segment lost 1 base and the J segment 4 bases; nucleotides outside the gene matches: 2. This CDR3 reads CASSLVGQDNEKLFF. The CDR3 DNA is TGTGCCAGCAGCTTAGTGGGACAGGATAATGAAAAACTGTTTTTT.

J is TRBJ2-1 and V is TRBV7-2; 8 positions agree with TRBD1. The length of the CDR3 is 15 residues. J gave up 7 bases and V 1 base, and 6 bases lay outside the gene matches. The germline V gene encodes CDR1 SGHTA and CDR2 FQGNSA. This CDR3 reads CASSLDRGVTNEQFF. For the CDR3, the DNA is TGTGCCAGCAGCTTAGACAGGGGGGTAACGAATGAGCAGTTCTTC.